This entry concerns a single T cell receptor beta chain. The sample comes from a study of blood T cell repertoires in COVID-19. Sequencing was performed with immunoSEQ multiplex PCR; in TCRdb, only in-frame clones are kept and a portion is missing. Found here are roughly 130,000 clones, roughly 80% of them singletons; the top ten hold over 9%. Trimming at V came to 5 bases and at J to 0 bases, leaving 9 bases not matched to a gene. Per germline, CDR1 SGHTA and CDR2 FQGNSA. The CDR3 runs to 17 residues. This receptor was identified in a man in his fifties who had recovered from COVID-19. The V call is TRBV7-2, the J call TRBJ2-2; 7 bases fit TRBD2. The sequencing input was PBMCs or T cells enriched from blood (not recorded which). CDR3 in DNA: TGTGCCAGCAGCGGACCCTCCGGGACTACGAACACCGGGGAGCTGTTTTTT. This codes for CASSGPSGTTNTGELFF.